This T cell receptor (beta chain) was obtained from a study of vaccination effects on CD4 cells after COVID-19. Turning to the study itself: After vaccination, a few convalescent patients were sampled at early and late time points.

Sequencing was preceded by expansion of antigen-specific CD4+ T cells with viral peptide pools in the ViraFEST assay. Culturing for ten to eleven days preceded CD4+ T cell isolation. The person acquired a PCR-confirmed SARS-CoV-2 infection between March and December 2020. Each participant was administered two doses of either the BNT162b2 or the mRNA-1273 vaccine. Sequenced by immunoSEQ multiplex PCR; TCRdb stores in-frame clones only, minus some. The repertoire includes under 20,000 clones, 65% to 80% of them detected once, and about 20% sits in the top ten. Germline V gene data show CDR1 as MNHEY and CDR2 as SVGAGI. V dropped 0 bases and J dropped 0; count of bases not matched to a gene: 5. The CDR3 sequence is 16 residues long. A word on this clone: Its antigen is as yet unknown.

V gene TRBV6-5 combines with J gene TRBJ2-7, with 7 positions matching TRBD2. The input for sequencing was CD4+ T cells from PBMCs cultured with SARS-CoV-2 spike peptides, taken after COVID-19 vaccination. This TCR derives from a human donor who had a prior SARS-CoV-2 infection. The CDR3 DNA sequence: TGTGCCAGCAGTTACTCGGGAAGCGGGAACTCCTACGAGCAGTACTTC. This translates into CASSYSGSGNSYEQYF.